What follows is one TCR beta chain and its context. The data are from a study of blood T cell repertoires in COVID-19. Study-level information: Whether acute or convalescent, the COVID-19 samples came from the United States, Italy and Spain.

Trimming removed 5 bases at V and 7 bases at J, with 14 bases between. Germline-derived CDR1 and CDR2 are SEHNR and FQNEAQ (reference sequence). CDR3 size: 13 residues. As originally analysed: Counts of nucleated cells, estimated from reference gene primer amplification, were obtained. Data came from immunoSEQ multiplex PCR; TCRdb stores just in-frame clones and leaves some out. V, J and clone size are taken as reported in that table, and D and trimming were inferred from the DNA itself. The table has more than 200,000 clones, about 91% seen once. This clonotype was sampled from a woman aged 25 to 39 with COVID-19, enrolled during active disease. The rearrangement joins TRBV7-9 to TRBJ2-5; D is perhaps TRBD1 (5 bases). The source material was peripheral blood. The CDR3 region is CASSGRVFGTQYF. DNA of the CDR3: TGTGCCAGCAGCGGCAGGGTATTCGGGACCCAGTACTTC.